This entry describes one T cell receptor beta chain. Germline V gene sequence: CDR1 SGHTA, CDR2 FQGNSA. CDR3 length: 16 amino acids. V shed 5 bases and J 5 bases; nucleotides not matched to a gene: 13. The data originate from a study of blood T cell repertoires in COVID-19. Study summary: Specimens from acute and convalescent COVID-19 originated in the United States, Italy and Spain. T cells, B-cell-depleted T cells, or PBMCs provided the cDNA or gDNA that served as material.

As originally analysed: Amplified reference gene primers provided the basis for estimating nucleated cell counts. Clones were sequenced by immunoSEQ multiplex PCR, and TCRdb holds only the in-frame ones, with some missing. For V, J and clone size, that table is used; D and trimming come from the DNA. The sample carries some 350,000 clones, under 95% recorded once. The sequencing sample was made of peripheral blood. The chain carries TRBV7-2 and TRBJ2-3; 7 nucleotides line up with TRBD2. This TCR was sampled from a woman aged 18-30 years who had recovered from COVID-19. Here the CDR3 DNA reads TGTGCCAGCAGCCGTCGCCAGGGCGGGAGAGTAGATACGCAGTATTTT. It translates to CASSRRQGGRVDTQYF.